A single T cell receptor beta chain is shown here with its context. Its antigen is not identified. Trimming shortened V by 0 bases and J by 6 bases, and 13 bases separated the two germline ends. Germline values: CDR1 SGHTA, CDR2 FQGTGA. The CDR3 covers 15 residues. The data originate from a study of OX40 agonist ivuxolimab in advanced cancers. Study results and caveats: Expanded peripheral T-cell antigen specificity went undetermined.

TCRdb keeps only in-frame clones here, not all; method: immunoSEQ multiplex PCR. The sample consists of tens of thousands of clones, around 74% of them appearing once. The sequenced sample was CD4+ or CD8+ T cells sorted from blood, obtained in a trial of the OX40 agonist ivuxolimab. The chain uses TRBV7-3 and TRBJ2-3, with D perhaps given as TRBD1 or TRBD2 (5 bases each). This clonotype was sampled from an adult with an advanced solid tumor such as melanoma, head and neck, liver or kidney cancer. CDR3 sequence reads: CASSLTGGRVDTQYF. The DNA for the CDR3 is TGTGCCAGCAGCTTAACTGGAGGCAGGGTGGATACGCAGTATTTT.